The next 15 T cell receptor beta chains were all read from a single sample in a study of T-cell reconstitution after alpha-beta-depleted transplantation in children. TCRbeta library preparation incorporated unique molecular identifiers. TCRdb ran MiXCR on the PCR reads and lists one entry per CDR3 protein. The profile shows about a million distinct CDR3 sequences, roughly 29% of them singletons. The sample consisted of PBMCs, mostly from graft donor cells, taken 360 days after TCRalphabeta/CD19-depleted stem cell transplant. The receptors come from a boy younger than two who had a stem cell transplant for SCID, so the T cells may come from the graft donor.

The chain combines TRBV5-1 with TRBJ1-1, with D uncertain. CDR3 length: 14 residues. Germline loops: CDR1 SGHRS, CDR2 YFSETQ. Between the trimmed V and J ends, which lost 1 base and 6 bases, there was a span of 13 bases. Here the CDR3 reads CASSLQSISPEAFF. The CDR3 coding sequence is TGCGCCAGCAGCTTGCAAAGCATATCGCCTGAAGCTTTCTTT.

The rearrangement uses TRBV7-2 and TRBJ2-3; 7 bases are a match to TRBD1. The CDR3 is 16 residues long. The germline CDR1 and CDR2 sequences are SGHTA and FQGNSA. After removal of 4 bases from V and 4 bases from J, the junction contained 11 bases not matched to a gene. CDR3 loop: CASSSRGTQGADTQYF. The CDR3 bases are TGTGCCAGCAGCTCGAGAGGGACCCAGGGGGCAGATACGCAGTATTTT.

A single count supports this clonotype. The chain has TRBV6-2 or TRBV6-3 and TRBJ2-1; 9 nucleotides match TRBD1. CDR3 length: 16 amino acids. Germline V CDR1 and CDR2: MNHEY, SVGEGT. Trimming at V came to 5 bases and at J to 2 bases, leaving 7 bases not matched to a gene. The CDR3 nucleotides are TGTGCCAGCAGTCCTTACAGGACAGGGGCCTACAATGAGCAGTTCTTC. Translating gives CASSPYRTGAYNEQFF.

The V gene is TRBV4-1, the J gene TRBJ2-7; 7 bases align to TRBD2. Germline CDR1 and CDR2: MGHRA and YSYEKL. V gave up 4 bases and J gave up 2 bases; unmatched junction bases: 8. The CDR3 loop spans 15 amino acids. The CDR3: CASSREGKGAYEQYF. DNA for the CDR3: TGCGCCAGCAGCCGGGAGGGAAAAGGGGCCTACGAGCAGTACTTC.

V usage is TRBV29-1 and J usage is TRBJ1-5, with 7 bases that match TRBD1. The CDR3 runs to 12 residues. The J segment lost 5 bases and the V segment lost 6 bases, leaving 4 bases of the junction unmatched. Germline V gene sequence: CDR1 SQVTM, CDR2 ANQGSEA. The CDR3 DNA reads TGCAGCGTGGCCCAGGGGGATCAGCCCCAGCATTTT. It codes for CSVAQGDQPQHF.

The rearrangement uses TRBV11-2 and TRBJ2-1, with 14 bases aligning to TRBD2. The J segment lost 2 bases and the V segment lost 5 bases, leaving 17 bases of the junction unmatched. In germline, CDR1 is SGHAT, CDR2 FQNNGV. This CDR3 region has 21 residues. CDR3 region: CASSPTPGLAGGPEPYNEQFF. CDR3 DNA sequence: TGTGCCAGCAGCCCCACGCCCGGACTAGCGGGGGGTCCCGAGCCCTACAATGAGCAGTTCTTC.

The V and J genes are TRBV12-3 or TRBV12-4 and TRBJ2-1; no reliable D call. The V gene lost 2 bases and the J gene lost 5 bases, with 10 bases spanning the gap. The CDR3 sequence is 14 residues long. CDR3 amino acids: CASSLNGHNNEQFF. CDR3 nucleotide sequence: TGTGCCAGCAGTTTAAACGGCCACAACAATGAGCAGTTCTTC.

This CDR3 is CASSEGGTGSYEQYF. CDR3 coding DNA: TGTGCCAGCAGTGAAGGAGGGACAGGGTCCTACGAGCAGTACTTC. The chain carries TRBV6-1 and TRBJ2-7; TRBD1 aligns across 9 bases. The CDR3 loop spans 15 amino acids. Germline V gene sequence: CDR1 MNHNS, CDR2 SASEGT. With 1 base clipped from V and 1 base from J, the junction kept 2 bases outside the gene matches.

The rearrangement uses TRBV6-5 and TRBJ2-3, with 8 nucleotides matching TRBD2. The V segment lost 2 bases and the J segment 5 bases; nucleotides outside the gene matches: 12. Per germline, CDR1 MNHEY and CDR2 SVGAGI. The CDR3 loop spans 17 amino acids. The CDR3 protein is CASSYDVPGGPKDTQYF. The CDR3 DNA follows: TGTGCCAGCAGTTACGATGTTCCGGGGGGGCCAAAAGATACGCAGTATTTT.

In its sample, this clonotype was seen a few times. The chain uses TRBV29-1 and TRBJ1-1; D remains unclear. CDR3 length: 13 residues. The V gene's germline CDR1 is SQVTM and CDR2 ANQGSEA. With 3 bases removed from V and 11 bases from J, the gap between germline ends came to 19 bases. Here the CDR3 reads CSVDDRSKLAAFF. The CDR3 nucleotides are TGCAGCGTTGATGATCGGTCAAAATTGGCGGCTTTCTTT. Looking up the rest from reference TRBV29-1 and TRBJ1-1 gives the full variable domain: SAVISQKPSRDICQRGTSLTIQCQVDSQVTMMFWYRQQPGQSLTLIATANQGSEATYESGFVIDKFPISRPNLTFSTLTVSNMSPEDSSIYLCSVDDRSKLAAFFGQGTRLTVV.

This clonotype was recorded a few times. This sequence joins TRBV7-3 and TRBJ2-1; 9 bases align to TRBD2. CDR3 length: 15 amino acids. Germline V gene sequence: CDR1 SGHTA, CDR2 FQGTGA. The ends lost 2 bases at V and 8 bases at J; junction bases unmatched: 7. The CDR3 sequence: CASSLAGGPLYEQFF. CDR3 DNA: TGTGCCAGCAGCTTAGCGGGGGGGCCTTTGTATGAGCAGTTCTTC.

Only a few counts were recorded for this clonotype. The V gene is TRBV4-1, the J gene TRBJ2-7; D perhaps matches TRBD2 (7 bases). Looked up from germline, CDR1 is MGHRA and CDR2 is YSYEKL. This CDR3 has 15 amino acids. V gave up 4 bases and J gave up 1 base, with 14 bases separating them. The chain's CDR3 is CASSPGAGVSYEQYF. DNA of the CDR3: TGCGCCAGCAGCCCGGGGGCGGGGGTTTCCTACGAGCAGTACTTC.

J is TRBJ1-3 and V is TRBV14; the D is unclear. The V end was cut by 4 bases, the J end by 8 bases, with 15 bases between. Germline lookup yields CDR1 SGHDN and CDR2 FVKESK. There are 14 residues in the CDR3. CDR3 residues: CASSLASSGYTIYF. The CDR3 DNA reads as TGTGCCAGCAGCCTCGCTTCCTCCGGGTACACCATATATTTT.

The V call is TRBV24-1, the J call TRBJ2-3; 12 nucleotides line up with TRBD1. In germline, CDR1 is KGHDR, CDR2 SFDVKD. V lost 4 bases, J lost 5 bases, and 12 bases stayed unmatched. The CDR3 length is 18 residues. The CDR3 spells CATSDPGDRGRPVDTQYF. In nucleotides, the CDR3 is TGTGCCACCAGTGACCCCGGGGACAGGGGGCGCCCCGTAGATACGCAGTATTTT.

This chain uses TRBV6-5 with TRBJ1-1; D might be TRBD1 (5 bases). The CDR3 length is 15 residues. Germline lookup yields CDR1 MNHEY and CDR2 SVGAGI. Deletions cut 3 bases from V and 5 bases from J, with 16 bases between. CDR3 amino acids: CASSYGAPGLTEAFF. In DNA form, the CDR3 reads TGTGCCAGCAGTTATGGGGCCCCCGGGCTAACTGAAGCTTTCTTT.